This is a list of T cell receptor beta chains from one sample in a study of early T cells in non-severe SARS-CoV-2 infection. MiXCR, applied by TCRdb to the 5' RACE reads, yields one record per CDR3 protein. The table includes some 80,000 distinct CDR3 sequences, about 10% detected once. Sequenced here: whole blood, sampled at baseline. All receptors come from an adult who was a healthcare worker with PCR-confirmed SARS-CoV-2 infection or an uninfected control (not recorded which). CDR3s include the opening cysteine and the closing phenylalanine or tryptophan. The D gene is left open where the match is weak. Clone sizes are given selectively: once, few, many, or a class where the clone is expanded.

v_call	clone_size	d_call	j_call	cdr3_aa	cdr3_nt
TRBV12-3/TRBV12-4	few	TRBD1	TRBJ2-7	CASGPGGYEQYF	TGTGCCAGTGGGCCAGGGGGCTACGAGCAGTACTTC
TRBV6-4	-	-	TRBJ2-2	CASSDMADTGELFF	TGTGCCAGCAGTGACATGGCGGACACCGGGGAGCTGTTTTTT
TRBV15	-	-	TRBJ2-4	CATSRDSTVAKNIQYF	TGTGCCACCAGCAGAGATTCTACAGTAGCCAAAAACATTCAGTACTTC
TRBV20-1	few	-	TRBJ2-5	CSATLTGLKETQYF	TGCAGTGCTACACTAACCGGACTAAAAGAGACCCAGTACTTC
TRBV28	-	-	TRBJ1-2	CASSFLTTRVDGYTF	TGTGCCAGCAGTTTCCTCACGACACGAGTTGATGGCTACACCTTC
TRBV6-2/TRBV6-3	many	TRBD2	TRBJ2-1	CASSYTLAGGYGSYNEQFF	TGTGCCAGCAGTTATACTCTAGCGGGAGGGTACGGCTCCTACAATGAGCAGTTCTTC
TRBV9	medium-sized	-	TRBJ2-3	CASSDPLDVPADTQYF	TGTGCCAGCAGCGACCCGTTGGATGTTCCCGCGGATACGCAGTATTTT
TRBV7-2	few	-	TRBJ2-7	CASSARQAEEQYF	TGTGCCAGCAGCGCGCGACAGGCGGAAGAGCAGTACTTC
TRBV11-2	few	TRBD1	TRBJ2-4	CASSPRTGASPKNIQYF	TGTGCCAGCAGCCCAAGGACAGGGGCGTCTCCCAAAAACATTCAGTACTTC
TRBV28	few	TRBD2	TRBJ2-2	CASNTDPAGGTGELFF	TGTGCCAGCAACACCGACCCGGCGGGAGGGACCGGGGAGCTGTTTTTT
TRBV7-9	-	-	TRBJ1-1	CASSQSVLTEAFF	TGTGCCAGCAGCCAAAGTGTTCTCACTGAAGCTTTCTTT
TRBV28	few	-	TRBJ2-2	CASSQIGELFF	TGTGCCAGCAGTCAAATCGGGGAGCTGTTTTTT
TRBV5-4	-	-	TRBJ1-6	CASSWVGASYNSPLHF	TGTGCCAGCAGCTGGGTGGGGGCCTCCTATAATTCACCCCTCCACTTT
TRBV2	few	-	TRBJ1-5	CASSELETTGNQPQHF	TGTGCCAGCAGTGAGCTGGAAACCACGGGCAATCAGCCCCAGCATTTT
TRBV20-1	-	TRBD2	TRBJ2-1	CSAETSGRANPVEQFF	TGCAGTGCCGAGACTAGCGGGAGGGCCAACCCTGTTGAGCAGTTCTTC
TRBV7-3	many	-	TRBJ2-5	CASSLSGQETQYF	TGTGCCAGCAGCTTATCGGGCCAAGAGACCCAGTACTTC
TRBV20-1	medium-sized	TRBD2	TRBJ2-2	CSAQLADGELFF	TGCAGTGCTCAACTAGCGGACGGGGAGCTGTTTTTT
TRBV27	many	TRBD2	TRBJ2-7	CASSLGGRIYEQYF	TGTGCCAGCAGTTTAGGCGGGAGAATATACGAGCAGTACTTC
TRBV6-1	few	-	TRBJ1-5	CASSEVQGSGNQPQHF	TGTGCCAGCAGTGAGGTCCAGGGGAGCGGCAATCAGCCCCAGCATTTT
TRBV24-1	few	TRBD2	TRBJ2-5	CATGSAGGEETQYF	TGTGCCACCGGAAGTGCGGGAGGCGAAGAGACCCAGTACTTC
TRBV9	-	-	TRBJ2-3	CASSVGGAGGDTQYF	TGTGCCAGCAGCGTAGGTGGGGCGGGCGGCGATACGCAGTATTTT
TRBV11-1	many	-	TRBJ2-1	CASSLNYIKYNEQFF	TGTGCCAGCAGCTTAAACTATATCAAGTACAATGAGCAGTTCTTC
TRBV10-2	-	-	TRBJ2-2	CASRNTRVNTGELFF	TGCGCCAGCCGCAATACCCGGGTCAACACCGGGGAGCTGTTTTTT
TRBV2	few	TRBD1	TRBJ1-6	CASSDRQGRSPLHF	TGTGCCAGCAGTGACCGACAGGGCCGGTCACCCCTCCACTTT
TRBV5-1	-	-	TRBJ2-2	CASSWQPRSGGELFF	TGCGCCAGCAGCTGGCAGCCCCGGAGCGGCGGGGAGCTGTTTTTT
TRBV7-9	few	TRBD2	TRBJ2-5	CASRLAGAETQYF	TGTGCCAGCAGGCTTGCGGGAGCTGAGACCCAGTACTTC
TRBV5-1	few	-	TRBJ2-1	CASSSGIPGEQFF	TGCGCCAGCAGCTCCGGGATCCCGGGTGAGCAGTTCTTC
TRBV20-1	many	TRBD2	TRBJ2-3	CSASVSGSEADTQYF	TGCAGTGCTAGTGTAAGCGGGAGCGAGGCAGATACGCAGTATTTT
TRBV18	many	-	TRBJ2-2	CASSPSSRGVNTGELFF	TGTGCCAGCTCACCCTCCTCCAGGGGAGTTAACACCGGGGAGCTGTTTTTT
TRBV27	many	-	TRBJ2-7	CASSAAGSGGYEQYF	TGTGCCAGCAGTGCCGCCGGGTCTGGGGGTTACGAGCAGTACTTC
TRBV11-2	few	-	TRBJ2-5	CASSLYRFGETQYF	TGTGCCAGCAGCTTATACAGATTCGGAGAGACCCAGTACTTC
TRBV3-1	few	-	TRBJ2-5	CASSPVDGEETQYF	TGTGCCAGCAGCCCCGTTGATGGGGAAGAGACCCAGTACTTC
TRBV27	-	-	TRBJ2-3	CASSFRGDTQYF	TGTGCCAGCAGTTTCCGCGGAGATACGCAGTATTTT
TRBV28	-	-	TRBJ2-1	CASSSLDRNEQFF	TGTGCCAGCAGTTCTTTGGACCGCAATGAGCAGTTCTTC
TRBV7-3	-	TRBD2	TRBJ2-3	CASSLGTRNTDTQYF	TGTGCCAGCAGCTTAGGGACTAGAAACACAGATACGCAGTATTTT
TRBV19	-	TRBD2	TRBJ2-3	CASSISAGGTDTQYF	TGTGCCAGTAGTATATCGGCGGGGGGCACAGATACGCAGTATTTT
TRBV20-1	once	TRBD2	TRBJ2-3	CSPREGLAGADTQYF	TGCAGTCCCCGTGAGGGGTTAGCGGGGGCAGATACGCAGTATTTT
TRBV5-1	many	TRBD1	TRBJ2-7	CASSFRDRGYEQYF	TGCGCCAGCAGCTTCCGGGACAGGGGTTACGAGCAGTACTTC
TRBV2	many	-	TRBJ2-7	CASSYSSYEQYF	TGTGCCAGCAGCTACAGCTCCTACGAGCAGTACTTC
TRBV6-1	-	TRBD2	TRBJ2-1	CASSLLRLAVYNEQFF	TGTGCCAGCAGTCTCCTTAGACTAGCGGTCTACAATGAGCAGTTCTTC
TRBV9	many	TRBD2	TRBJ2-5	CASNLAGVGEETQYF	TGTGCCAGCAACTTAGCGGGAGTCGGGGAAGAGACCCAGTACTTC
TRBV10-3	-	-	TRBJ2-7	CAISAGSGYEQYF	TGTGCCATCAGTGCGGGCAGTGGCTACGAGCAGTACTTC
TRBV4-2	few	-	TRBJ1-1	CASSRPTGPNTEAFF	TGTGCCAGCAGCCGTCCAACAGGGCCGAACACTGAAGCTTTCTTT
TRBV27	many	-	TRBJ2-5	CASSFGRSQETQYF	TGTGCCAGCAGTTTCGGGCGGTCTCAAGAGACCCAGTACTTC
TRBV7-3	many	TRBD2	TRBJ2-5	CASSRAGAGGGQETQYF	TGTGCCAGCAGCCGGGCGGGAGCGGGAGGAGGCCAAGAGACCCAGTACTTC
TRBV7-9	few	-	TRBJ2-7	CASSPGAFYEQYF	TGTGCCAGCAGCCCGGGGGCTTTCTACGAGCAGTACTTC